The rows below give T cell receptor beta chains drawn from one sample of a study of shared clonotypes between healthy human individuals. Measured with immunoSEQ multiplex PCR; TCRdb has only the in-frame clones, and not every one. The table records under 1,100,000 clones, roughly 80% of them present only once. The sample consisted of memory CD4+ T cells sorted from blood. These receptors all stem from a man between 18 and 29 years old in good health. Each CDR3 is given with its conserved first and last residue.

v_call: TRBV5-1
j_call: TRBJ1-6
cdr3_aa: CASSLNLGGNQNSPLHF

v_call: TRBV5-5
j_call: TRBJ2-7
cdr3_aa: CASSFQGSYEQYF

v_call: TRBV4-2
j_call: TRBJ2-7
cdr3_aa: CASSQGLAGGTSHEQYF

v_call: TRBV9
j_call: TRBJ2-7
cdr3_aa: CASSVGSSYEQYF

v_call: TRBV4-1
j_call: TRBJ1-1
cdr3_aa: CASSQDPQPWAEAFF

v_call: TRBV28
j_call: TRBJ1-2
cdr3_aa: CASSPPTGLIQGYTF

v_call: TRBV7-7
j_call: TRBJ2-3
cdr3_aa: CASSPTSGRTDTQYF

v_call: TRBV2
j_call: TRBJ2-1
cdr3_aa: CASSVSNEQFF

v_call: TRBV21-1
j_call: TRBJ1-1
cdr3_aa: CASSIRGTEAFF

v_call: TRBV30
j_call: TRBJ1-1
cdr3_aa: CACLPSRESAEAFF

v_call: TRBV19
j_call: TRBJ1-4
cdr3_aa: CASARQGGEKLFF

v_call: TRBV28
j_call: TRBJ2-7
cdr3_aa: CASSFGGARYEQYF

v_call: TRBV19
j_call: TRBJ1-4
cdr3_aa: CASSSQGATNEKLFF

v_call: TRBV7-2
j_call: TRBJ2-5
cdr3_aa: CASSSEDAETQYF

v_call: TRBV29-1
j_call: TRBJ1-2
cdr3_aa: CSGLGQGEPYGYTF

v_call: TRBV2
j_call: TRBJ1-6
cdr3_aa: CASSGAGFNSPLHF

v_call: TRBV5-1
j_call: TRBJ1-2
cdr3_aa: CASTLGDRVGYTF

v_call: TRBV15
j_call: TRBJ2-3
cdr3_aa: CATSRVGAGEWGTDTQYF

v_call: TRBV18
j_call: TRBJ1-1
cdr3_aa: CASRTEGGLTEAFF

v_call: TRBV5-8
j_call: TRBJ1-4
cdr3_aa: CASSLIVGNPYEKLFF

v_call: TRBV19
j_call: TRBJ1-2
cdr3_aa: CASTRLGTGGRGNYGYTF

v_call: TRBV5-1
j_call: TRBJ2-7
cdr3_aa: CASSLSTGPRDEQYF

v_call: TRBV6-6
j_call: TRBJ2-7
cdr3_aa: CASRTGRGGIYEQYF

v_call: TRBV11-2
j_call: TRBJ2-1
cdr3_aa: CASSLRVDRVSSYNEQFF

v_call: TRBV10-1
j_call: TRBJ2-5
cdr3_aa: CASSGPDRETQYF

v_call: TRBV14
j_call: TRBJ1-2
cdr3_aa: CASSLGTGSYGYTF

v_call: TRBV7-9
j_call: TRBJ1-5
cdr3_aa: CASSFDGPNQPQHF

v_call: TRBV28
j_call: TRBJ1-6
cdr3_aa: CASSGSSYNSPLHF

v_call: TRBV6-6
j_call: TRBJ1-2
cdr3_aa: CASKRDTNYGYTF

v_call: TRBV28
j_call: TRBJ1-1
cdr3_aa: CASSLTKPDRGAFF

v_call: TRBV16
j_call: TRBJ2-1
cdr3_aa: CASSAGRVGEQFF

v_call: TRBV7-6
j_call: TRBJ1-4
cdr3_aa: CASSLGGQGVNEKLFF

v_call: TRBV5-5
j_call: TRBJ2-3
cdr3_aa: CASSPAGTGGASDTQYF

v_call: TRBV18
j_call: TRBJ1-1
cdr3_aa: CASSPSPVPSTEAFF

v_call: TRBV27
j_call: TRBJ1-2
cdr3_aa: CASMYRPGYGYTF

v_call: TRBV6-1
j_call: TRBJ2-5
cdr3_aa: CASSADLEETQYF

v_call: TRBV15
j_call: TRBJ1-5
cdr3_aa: CATSRDRGGSNQPQHF

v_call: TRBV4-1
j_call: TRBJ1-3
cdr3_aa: CASSQAASGTGTGNTIYF

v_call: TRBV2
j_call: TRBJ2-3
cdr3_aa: CASSVGADTQYF

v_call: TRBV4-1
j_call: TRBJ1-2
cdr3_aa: CASSQQDRANYGYTF

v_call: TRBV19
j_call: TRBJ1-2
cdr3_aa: CASTPMLGQANYGYTF

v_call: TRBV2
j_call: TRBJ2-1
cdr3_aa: CASSDNDGKQFF

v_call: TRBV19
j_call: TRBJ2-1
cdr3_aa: CASSPPRARNEQFF

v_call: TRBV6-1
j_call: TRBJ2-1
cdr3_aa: CASSRGQGVNEQFF

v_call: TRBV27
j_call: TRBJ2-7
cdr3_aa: CASSFRDSSYEQYF

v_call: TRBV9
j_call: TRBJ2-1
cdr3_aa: CASSVAEGSYNEQFF